This entry is about one T cell receptor beta chain. The table lists this clone with a few counts. Its antigen specificity is not known. The sample holds no much larger clone one base away, and base qualities are not on file. Library prep was done by the immunoSEQ multiplex PCR assay. Each sample had roughly 100,000 TCR templates assayed by the deep sequencing platform. Genomic DNA extracted from sorted T cells was used for TCRbeta CDR3 sequencing. Processing in the source paper ran as follows. The R programming language was used for the clonal analysis of the TCRbeta CDR3 data. Alloreactive CD4+ and CD8+ clones were identified by comparing unstimulated samples to CFSE-low samples taken after the reaction. Regulatory or non-regulatory origin was assigned to alloreactive CD4+ clones by matching of sequences to sorted unstimulated Treg and non-Treg repertoires. TCRdb limited this immuneACCESS table to in-frame rearrangements with V and J called. A share of clones is missing; checked studies link under half to unresolved V genes, and the rest is unexplained. Clonal size and the V and J genes are those of that table, whereas D and trimming came from the DNA. This sample holds tens of thousands of clones; over 95% were observed only once. The ten largest clones capture 0.025% to 0.035% of the sample.

In addition, sequencing in three donor pairs included unstimulated CD8+ effector memory subsets alongside CD4+ naive, CD8+ naive, CD8+ TEMRA and CD4+ memory subsets. Sorted unstimulated T cells and proliferating T cells recovered from mixed lymphocyte reactions underwent TCRbeta CDR3 sequencing. Fresh whole blood from ten HLA-typed healthy donors was used as the source from which PBMCs were isolated. Its CDR3 holds 11 amino acids, cysteine through phenylalanine. The sequence is cut down to CDR3 DNA, 33 bases in frame from base 1. The V end loses 1 base and the J end loses 6 bases, and a stretch of 6 bases separates them. The germline V gene (reference sequence) provides CDR1 GTSNPN and CDR2 SVGIG. The record originates from a study of siplizumab effects on memory and regulatory T cells (dated by TCRdb to about 2019). Looking at the study overall: The study looked at the effect of siplizumab, an anti-CD2 antibody, on alloreactive T-cell subsets in allogeneic mixed lymphocyte reactions made from human PBMCs.

Overall results and qualifications from the work: About 75-96% of proliferating CD4+ or CD8+ clones could not be given a naive or memory phenotype. Sequences below about 10^-5 frequency were poorly captured, so only a minor fraction of alloreactive clones could be mapped to unstimulated subsets. Whether proliferating Tregs from siplizumab cultures were suppressive was not functionally confirmed. Of the alloreactive CD4+ clones that could be mapped, the Treg-derived share averaged about 70% with siplizumab compared with approximately 25% in control reactions. Greater diversity appeared to be present in unstimulated naive T cells than in memory T cells, and a substantial contribution to the alloresponse seemed to be made by naive cells. Siplizumab significantly lowered the cumulative frequency of alloreactive sequences that could be traced to unstimulated CD4+ memory T cells.

Recombination linked TRBV30 to TRBJ1-1, and the D gene may be TRBD1, 5 bases matching. The sequence came from a human donor in good health. The specimen sequenced was naive CD4+ T cells sorted from blood. What the cell subset or site label conveys for this sample: unstimulated naive T cells. The CDR3 loop reads CAWSAGAEAFF. The DNA sequence is TGTGCCTGGAGTGCGGGGGCTGAAGCTTTCTTT.